One and the same sample provided the 26 T cell receptor beta chains below, sequenced in a study of Graves' ophthalmopathy and Graves' hyperthyroidism. Using RNA transcripts, the TCR beta CDR3 regions were amplified. HTBI primers were employed in first-round RT-PCR, then a second-round multiplex PCR followed. TCRdb independently ran MiXCR on the multiplex PCR reads; one entry per CDR3 protein. The table shows 680,000 or so distinct CDR3 sequences, with roughly 20% occurring only once. The source material was peripheral blood. The receptor set was obtained from a woman under 30 with stable Graves' hyperthyroidism. Some clones in this sample may be carry-over from other donors' samples.

V usage is TRBV6-1 and J usage is TRBJ2-5, with 8 bases identical to TRBD1. The CDR3 spans 14 residues. In germline, CDR1 is MNHNS, CDR2 SASEGT. V lost 0 bases, J lost 6 bases, and 3 bases stayed unmatched. Here the CDR3 DNA reads TGTGCCAGCAGTGAAGCTTGGACAGGGCAGACCCAGTACTTC. As protein: CASSEAWTGQTQYF.

The table lists this clonotype with a few counts. The chain joins TRBV30 to TRBJ1-2; the D is unclear. CDR3 size: 11 residues. Germline-derived CDR1 and CDR2 are GTSNPN and SVGIG (reference sequence). The ends were cut back, 0 bases at V and 8 bases at J, with 7 bases in the middle. The CDR3 DNA reads as TGTGCCTGGAGTGTTCCGGAGGGCTACACCTTC. Translating gives CAWSVPEGYTF.

The V gene is TRBV6-1, the J gene TRBJ2-7, with no clear D. The V end lost 0 bases, the J end lost 2 bases, and 11 bases lay between the germline ends. Germline CDR1 is MNHNS and CDR2 is SASEGT. This CDR3 comprises 15 residues. CDR3 DNA: TGTGCCAGCAGTGAAGCGCTTCAAGGGCCCTACGAGCAGTACTTC. As protein: CASSEALQGPYEQYF.

This clonotype was picked up many times. V usage is TRBV19 and J usage is TRBJ1-1; 9 bases fit TRBD1. V dropped 0 bases and J dropped 6; count of bases not matched to a gene: 8. Looked up from germline, CDR1 is LNHDA and CDR2 is SQIVND (reference sequence). CDR3 length equals 16 residues. The CDR3 sequence: CASSIDQQGAYAEAFF. DNA of the CDR3: TGTGCCAGTAGTATAGATCAACAGGGGGCATACGCTGAAGCTTTCTTT.

In its sample, this clonotype was seen many times. This rearrangement joins TRBV28 to TRBJ1-1; unclear D gene. This CDR3 comprises 12 residues. CDR1 is MDHEN, CDR2 SYDVKM, per germline. Between the trimmed V and J ends, which lost 5 bases and 4 bases, there was a span of 8 bases. The CDR3: CASSRLSTEAFF. The CDR3 region has the DNA TGTGCCAGCAGTCGGCTGAGCACTGAAGCTTTCTTT.

At least ten counts were recorded for this clonotype. The chain carries TRBV2 and TRBJ1-2; D call uncertain. The CDR3 spans 11 residues. V was pared by 4 bases and J by 7 bases, with 7 bases between. Germline V gene sequence: CDR1 SNHLY, CDR2 FYNNEI. CDR3 sequence reads: CASSVGGGYTF. As DNA, the CDR3 is TGTGCCAGCAGTGTCGGAGGTGGCTACACCTTC.

This chain joins TRBV10-3 and TRBJ2-7, with 11 bases that match TRBD2. With V trimmed by 0 bases and J by 2 bases, 3 bases remained unmatched. Germline V gives CDR1 ENHRY, CDR2 SYGVKD. This CDR3 is built from 16 residues. This chain's CDR3 is CAISESGTSGTYEQYF. CDR3 sequence (DNA): TGTGCCATCAGTGAGTCGGGGACTAGCGGCACCTACGAGCAGTACTTC.

The sample holds many counts of this clonotype. This sequence joins TRBV12-3 or TRBV12-4 and TRBJ2-5; no clear D. The CDR3 is made up of 14 amino acids. The ends were cut back, 6 bases at V and 0 bases at J, with 11 bases in the middle. The CDR3 DNA follows: TGTGCCAGCAGCGAGAGATTATACCAAGAGACCCAGTACTTC. Protein product: CASSERLYQETQYF.

Ten or more counts support this clonotype. The chain couples TRBV19 to TRBJ1-5; D is uncertain. Trimming left V 3 bases short and J 5 bases short, with 11 bases between. Per germline, CDR1 LNHDA and CDR2 SQIVND (reference sequence). This CDR3 spans 14 amino acids. CDR3 DNA sequence: TGTGCCAGTAGTATGGCCGACAAATATCAGCCCCAGCATTTT. Translation: CASSMADKYQPQHF.

This clonotype was recorded at least ten times. CDR3 residues: CASGQNSNQPQHF. The CDR3 nucleotides are TGTGCCAGCGGACAGAATAGCAATCAGCCCCAGCATTTT. V is TRBV2 and J is TRBJ1-5; a weak D match, TRBD1 (6 bases). Looked up from germline, CDR1 is SNHLY and CDR2 is FYNNEI. The germline V and J ends were trimmed by 8 bases and 0 bases, with 8 bases remaining between them. The CDR3 is made up of 13 amino acids.

The J gene is TRBJ1-1, the V gene TRBV28, with 9 bases lining up with TRBD1. The CDR3 covers 13 residues. Germline V gene lookup returns CDR1 MDHEN and CDR2 SYDVKM. Trimming at V came to 7 bases and at J to 5 bases, leaving 5 bases not matched to a gene. This CDR3 is CASTPGQGTEAFF. Here the CDR3 DNA reads TGTGCCAGCACTCCGGGACAGGGAACTGAAGCTTTCTTT.

The CDR3 region is CASSDRPLKYEQYF. The CDR3 nucleotides are TGTGCCAGCAGTGATCGCCCTCTCAAGTACGAGCAGTACTTC. The V gene is TRBV2, the J gene TRBJ2-7; D uncertain. V was cut by 3 bases and J by 4 bases, with 13 bases left in between. Germline V gene sequence: CDR1 SNHLY, CDR2 FYNNEI. The CDR3 runs 14 residues.

The chain is built from TRBV2 and TRBJ2-2; 9 nucleotides match TRBD1. Germline V lookup: CDR1 SNHLY, CDR2 FYNNEI. V shed 6 bases and J 6 bases; nucleotides not matched to a gene: 8. The CDR3 totals 15 residues. In DNA, the CDR3 is TGTGCCAGCAGGCCCGGGACAGGGATCCCCGGGGAGCTGTTTTTT. The encoded protein is CASRPGTGIPGELFF.

This clonotype has at least ten counts. The chain joins TRBV6-5 to TRBJ1-1, with D tentatively TRBD1 (5 bases). Germline V gene data show CDR1 as MNHEY and CDR2 as SVGAGI. V lost 1 base, J lost 2 bases, and 11 bases lay in between. CDR3 length: 15 amino acids. CDR3 sequence (DNA): TGTGCCAGCAGTTACTATCGGGACTACAACACTGAAGCTTTCTTT. Its translation: CASSYYRDYNTEAFF.

The chain has TRBV12-3 or TRBV12-4 and TRBJ1-1; D ambiguous. There are 14 residues in the CDR3. The germline V and J ends were trimmed by 6 bases and 3 bases, with 14 bases remaining between them. CDR3 in amino acids: CASSPFWFHTEAFF. For the CDR3, the DNA is TGTGCCAGCAGCCCCTTTTGGTTTCACACTGAAGCTTTCTTT.

The chain's CDR3 is CASSYDTVGGHSGYQPQHF. In DNA form, the CDR3 reads TGTGCCAGCAGTTACGATACAGTTGGGGGTCATTCTGGCTATCAGCCCCAGCATTTT. The chain couples TRBV6-2 or TRBV6-3 to TRBJ1-5, with a weak D call TRBD1 (5 bases). The CDR3 runs to 19 residues. Germline CDR1 and CDR2: MNHEY and SVGEGT. Deletions cut 2 bases from V and 5 bases from J, with 25 bases between.

This clonotype was detected ten times or more. The chain is built from TRBV11-2 and TRBJ1-1; D remains unclear. CDR3 length equals 15 residues. CDR1 and CDR2 (germline): SGHAT, FQNNGV. Trimming stripped 1 base from V and 1 base from J, with 10 bases between. For the CDR3, the DNA is TGTGCCAGCAGCTTAGTAGCGACGGCGAACACTGAAGCTTTCTTT. Residues: CASSLVATANTEAFF.

This clonotype was seen at least ten times. The rearrangement uses TRBV9 and TRBJ1-2; D is ambiguous. Germline V gene lookup returns CDR1 SGDLS and CDR2 YYNGEE. The CDR3 extends over 14 amino acids. V lost 1 base, J lost 4 bases, and 11 bases lay in between. The CDR3 loop reads CASSVSRLAYGYTF. CDR3 DNA sequence: TGTGCCAGCAGCGTATCTCGCTTGGCCTATGGCTACACCTTC.

The chain links TRBV20-1 to TRBJ2-5; TRBD1 matches 9 bases. V dropped 5 bases and J dropped 2; count of bases not matched to a gene: 6. This CDR3 spans 14 amino acids. Germline CDR1 is DFQATT and CDR2 is SNEGSKA (reference sequence). CDR3 loop: CSAVDRGGQETQYF. CDR3 bases: TGCAGTGCTGTCGACAGGGGGGGGCAAGAGACCCAGTACTTC.

In this sample, this clonotype is medium-sized. The V and J genes are TRBV12-3 or TRBV12-4 and TRBJ1-2; D gene ambiguous. Trimming took 6 bases from V and 5 from J, leaving 7 bases between them. CDR3 size: 11 residues. The chain's CDR3 is CASSQGYGYTF. CDR3 DNA sequence: TGTGCCAGCAGCCAAGGGTATGGCTACACCTTC.

Ten or more counts support this clonotype. V usage is TRBV28 and J usage is TRBJ1-1; weak D call: TRBD1 (6 bases). The CDR3 totals 13 residues. Germline V gives CDR1 MDHEN, CDR2 SYDVKM. V was shortened by 7 bases and J by 11 bases, with 20 bases between the two germline ends. The CDR3 DNA follows: TGTGCCAGCATTGGCCTCCCGGGGGCTGGCGCTTTCTTT. Translating gives CASIGLPGAGAFF. Using reference TRBV28 and TRBJ1-1 for the parts outside the CDR3, the full variable domain is DVKVTQSSRYLVKRTGEKVFLECVQDMDHENMFWYRQDPGLGLRLIYFSYDVKMKEKGDIPEGYSVSREKKERFSLILESASTNQTSMYLCASIGLPGAGAFFGQGTRLTVV.

In this sample, this clonotype turned up many times. This chain uses TRBV20-1 with TRBJ2-2; D is uncertain. Between the trimmed V and J ends, which lost 1 base and 4 bases, there was a span of 7 bases. Germline-derived CDR1 and CDR2 are DFQATT and SNEGSKA (reference sequence). The CDR3 is 13 residues long. The DNA for the CDR3 is TGCAGTGCTAGAGCCATTGTCACCGGGGAGCTGTTTTTT. Amino acid sequence: CSARAIVTGELFF.

The sample holds many counts of this clonotype. The V and J genes are TRBV6-1 and TRBJ1-2; D unclear. Per the germline V gene, CDR1 is MNHNS and CDR2 is SASEGT. Trimming left V 1 base short and J 4 bases short, with 4 bases between. The CDR3 covers 12 residues. CDR3: CASSEGVYGYTF. CDR3 DNA sequence: TGTGCCAGCAGTGAAGGGGTCTATGGCTACACCTTC.

Of note for this clonotype: It may be a read error: a sequence one base away is much more abundant. The rearrangement uses TRBV6-1 and TRBJ2-7; weak D call: TRBD2 (5 bases). V shed 2 bases and J shed 2 bases, with 10 bases lying between them. The CDR3 is made up of 14 amino acids. Germline lookup yields CDR1 MNHNS and CDR2 SASEGT. The CDR3 loop reads CASSERGITYEQYF. In nucleotides, the CDR3 is TGTGCCAGCAGTGAACGAGGGATTACCTACGAGCAGTACTTC.

This clonotype has a count of ten or more. The J gene is TRBJ1-1, the V gene TRBV29-1, with D uncertain. The CDR3 extends over 12 amino acids. V dropped 8 bases and J dropped 0 bases, with 10 bases sitting between them. In germline, CDR1 is SQVTM, CDR2 ANQGSEA. CDR3 nucleotide sequence: TGCAGCACCCGGACGGTGAACACTGAAGCTTTCTTT. This encodes CSTRTVNTEAFF.

This clonotype occurred many times. The chain carries TRBV11-1 and TRBJ1-1, with a possible D match to TRBD1 (5 bases). This CDR3 is built from 14 residues. Trimming left V 3 bases short and J 3 bases short, with 11 bases between. The germline gives CDR1 SGHAT, CDR2 FQDESV (reference sequence). CDR3 nucleotide sequence: TGTGCCAGCAGCTTTCCGCAGGGTTACACTGAAGCTTTCTTT. It codes for CASSFPQGYTEAFF.